Described below is a single T cell receptor beta chain sequence and its context. Its antigen is undetermined. With random hexamers, reverse transcription was performed on about 0.45 to 1 ug of RNA. Multiplex immunoSEQ PCR targeted 54 Vbeta and 13 Jbeta TCR beta segments. TCRdb re-called the immunoSEQ multiplex PCR reads through MiXCR, storing one row per CDR3 protein. Of around 150,000 distinct CDR3 sequences in the sample, 94% are singletons; the top ten hold 0.08% to 0.095%. These data originate in a study of CD8 T cells in Susac syndrome. Study-wide results and limits: The number of individuals included in the study's TCR sequencing and HLA analysis was acknowledged as relatively small.

Sequencing of TCR beta drew on CD8+ and CD4+ T cells from blood. TEMRA cells were FACS-enriched, and CD8+ and CD4+ T cells were isolated negatively. The TCR sequence derives from a human donor with multiple sclerosis. The specimen was CD4+ T cells from PBMCs.

The CDR3 region is CASIIVPNRDSNQPQHF. CDR3 nucleotide sequence: TGCGCCAGCATAATTGTTCCAAACAGGGATAGCAATCAGCCCCAGCATTTT. This chain joins TRBV5-1 and TRBJ1-5; a possible D gene is TRBD1 (6 bases). The ends were cut back, 6 bases at V and 0 bases at J, with 19 bases in the middle. This CDR3 has 17 residues. The V gene's germline CDR1 is SGHRS and CDR2 YFSETQ.